This T cell receptor (beta chain) emerged from a study of T cell clonotyping in hematopoietic cell transplantation. Overall study findings and caveats: Broader posttransplant TCR repertoire diversity was predicted by graft donor and pretransplant recipient Inverse Simpson Index values. CD4 and CD8 repertoire contributions could not be separated without sorting. Pathologically expanded recipient clonotypes increased progressively from day 30 to day 180 as diversity fell.

As for this clone: The antigen remains undetermined.

The CDR3 spans 15 residues. Trimming removed 5 bases from V and 2 bases from J, with 13 bases in between. From germline, CDR1 is SGHTA and CDR2 FQGNSA. Here immunoSEQ multiplex PCR was the method, and the copy in TCRdb shows in-frame clones only, minus some. The sample holds around 16,000 clones; approximately 57% are singletons and the top ten take 10% to 15%. The V and J genes are TRBV7-2 and TRBJ2-1; D is undetermined. The clonotype comes from a male patient aged 50 to 60 who had an allogeneic stem cell transplant from an unrelated donor, so T cells may come from the graft donor. Some clones in this sample may be carry-over from other donors' samples. The sample was PBMCs, taken 30 days after allogeneic stem cell transplant. Here the CDR3 reads CASSPMGGTYNEQFF. In DNA form, the CDR3 reads TGTGCCAGCAGCCCTATGGGCGGTACCTACAATGAGCAGTTCTTC. Full variable domain (remainder filled in from reference TRBV7-2 and TRBJ2-1): GAGVSQSPSNKVTEKGKDVELRCDPISGHTALYWYRQSLGQGLEFLIYFQGNSAPDKSGLPSDRFSAERTGGSVSTLTIQRTQQEDSAVYLCASSPMGGTYNEQFFGPGTRLTVL.